The clone carrying this T cell receptor beta chain came up once. Its target is not known. The PCR ran on 60 Vbeta and 13 Jbeta primers. TCRdb's table, derived via immunoSEQ multiplex PCR, lists solely in-frame clones and lacks some. The sample includes about 190,000 clones, about three quarters of them seen just once. The sample comes from a study of cytomegalovirus exposure and HLA in healthy donors. Notes on the study in general: In vitro assays verified that three CMV-associated chains recognized CMV antigens specifically. Most sequenced TCRs were rare (though some public TCRs occurred in many donors).

All donors participated as healthy donors of bone marrow. Sequenced: PBMCs. The TCR comes from a woman in her twenties or thirties in good health and CMV-seropositive.

The CDR3 region has the DNA TGTGCCAGCAGCTTAGGACAGGGTATGGGGACCCAGCATTTT. This translates into CASSLGQGMGTQHF. The rearrangement uses TRBV7-9 and TRBJ1-5; TRBD1 agrees at 7 bases. Trimming removed 1 base from V and 11 bases from J; junction bases left unmatched: 8. Germline CDR1 SEHNR, CDR2 FQNEAQ (reference sequence). The CDR3 spans 14 residues.